Below, 29 T cell receptor beta chains from the same sample are listed, as sequenced in a study of cytomegalovirus exposure and HLA in healthy donors. It was with 60 Vbeta and 13 Jbeta primers that the PCR ran. Using immunoSEQ multiplex PCR, the repertoire was profiled, and TCRdb retains in-frame clones only, with some absent. The table has 100,000 to 120,000 clones, around four fifths seen once; the top ten hold roughly 5.6%. The specimen was PBMCs. The receptor source for this set is a young man in good health and CMV-seropositive.

This rearrangement joins TRBV7-6 to TRBJ2-3; D might be TRBD2 (6 bases). Germline values: CDR1 SGHVS, CDR2 FNYEAQ. This CDR3 has 17 residues. With 4 bases removed from V and 0 bases from J, the gap between germline ends came to 17 bases. The CDR3 bases are TGTGCCAGCAGCTCCCCTTCGCGGGGCCTGAGCACAGATACGCAGTATTTT. This translates into CASSSPSRGLSTDTQYF.

The CDR3: CASSLGALGYTF. For the CDR3, the DNA is TGTGCCAGCAGCTTGGGAGCTTTGGGCTACACCTTC. The chain has TRBV5-5 and TRBJ1-2; no reliable D call. Trimming pared 0 bases from V and 8 bases from J, leaving 8 bases between. Germline assignment: CDR1 SGHKS and CDR2 YYEKEE (reference sequence). The CDR3 sequence is 12 residues long. Looking up the rest from reference TRBV5-5 and TRBJ1-2 gives the full variable domain: DAGVTQSPTHLIKTRGQQVTLRCSPISGHKSVSWYQQVLGQGPQFIFQYYEKEERGRGNFPDRFSARQFPNYSSELNVNALLLGDSALYLCASSLGALGYTFGSGTRLTVV.

The chain links TRBV6-1 to TRBJ2-5; maybe TRBD2 (6 bases). Trimming took off 4 bases at V and 4 bases at J, with 13 bases between the two ends. Germline V CDR1 and CDR2: MNHNS, SASEGT. The CDR3 contains 14 residues. Written as DNA, the CDR3 is TGTGCCAGCAGTGGACCTTTGGGGGGAGAGACCCAGTACTTC. Translating gives CASSGPLGGETQYF.

This chain links TRBV28 with TRBJ1-5; tentative D call: TRBD1 (6 bases). Germline CDR1 reads MDHEN; CDR2 reads SYDVKM. V dropped 6 bases and J dropped 3 bases, with 12 bases sitting between them. This CDR3 spans 14 amino acids. The CDR3 loop is CASSFDRNNQPQHF. DNA for the CDR3: TGTGCCAGCAGCTTTGACAGGAACAATCAGCCCCAGCATTTT.

The J gene is TRBJ1-4, the V gene TRBV27, with 7 positions matching TRBD1. Germline V lookup: CDR1 MNHEY, CDR2 SMNVEV (reference sequence). J was trimmed by 0 bases and V by 9 bases; bases with no gene match: 16. This CDR3 spans 18 amino acids. The DNA of the CDR3 is TGTGCCAGAACTCTTACACCCGACAGGGTGACAACTAATGAAAAACTGTTTTTT. Its translation is CARTLTPDRVTTNEKLFF.

This clone has only one observation. The chain recombines TRBV5-6 with TRBJ2-3, with 8 positions matching TRBD1. The CDR3 contains 12 residues. Germline V CDR1 and CDR2: SGHDT, YYEEEE. The V segment lost 1 base and the J segment 14 bases; nucleotides outside the gene matches: 6. The CDR3 coding sequence is TGTGCCAGCAGCTTGCAGGGGGCCTATGCGTATTTT. Protein sequence: CASSLQGAYAYF. Based on the CDR3 plus reference TRBV5-6 and TRBJ2-3, the full variable domain is DAGVTQSPTHLIKTRGQQVTLRCSPKSGHDTVSWYQQALGQGPQFIFQYYEEEERQRGNFPDRFSGHQFPNYSSELNVNALLLGDSALYLCASSLQGAYAYFGPGTRLTVL.

The V and J genes are TRBV7-6 and TRBJ2-7; possibly TRBD1 for D (6 bases). The V end was cut by 0 bases, the J end by 0 bases, with 12 bases between. Germline loops: CDR1 SGHVS, CDR2 FNYEAQ. This CDR3 region has 16 residues. The CDR3 DNA follows: TGTGCCAGCAGCTTAGCTCAGGGGCAATACTCCTACGAGCAGTACTTC. Protein product: CASSLAQGQYSYEQYF.

Only a few counts were recorded for this clone. This chain connects TRBV10-3 to TRBJ1-2; D not certain. The CDR3 has 12 residues. In germline, CDR1 is ENHRY, CDR2 SYGVKD. The V and J ends lost 4 bases and 6 bases respectively, with 9 bases between them. The CDR3 DNA reads TGTGCCATCAGTGGGAGCGGGGATGGCTACACCTTC. This sequence encodes CAISGSGDGYTF.

The chain is built from TRBV10-3 and TRBJ2-1; TRBD1 matches 8 bases. Per the germline V gene, CDR1 is ENHRY and CDR2 is SYGVKD. V trimming: 4 bases; J trimming: 3 bases; junction bases outside the gene matches: 2. The CDR3 sequence is 14 residues long. The CDR3 loop is CAISATGDYNEQFF. In DNA, the CDR3 is TGTGCCATCAGTGCGACAGGGGACTACAATGAGCAGTTCTTC.

This chain uses TRBV14 with TRBJ1-2; 7 positions agree with TRBD1. J gave up 8 bases and V 4 bases, and 10 bases lay outside the gene matches. Germline loops: CDR1 SGHDN, CDR2 FVKESK. CDR3 length: 14 residues. The chain's CDR3 is CASSLRQGMEGYTF. CDR3 DNA: TGTGCCAGCAGCCTGCGACAGGGCATGGAGGGCTACACCTTC.

The chain combines TRBV7-6 with TRBJ2-1; 7 nucleotides match TRBD2. CDR1 SGHVS and CDR2 FNYEAQ come from the germline V gene. The J segment lost 9 bases and the V segment lost 5 bases, leaving 7 bases of the junction unmatched. The CDR3 is 13 residues long. The CDR3 here is CASSVRLATEQFF. In DNA form, the CDR3 reads TGTGCCAGCAGCGTTAGACTAGCAACTGAGCAGTTCTTC.

This chain uses TRBV7-2 with TRBJ2-3; 9 bases line up with TRBD2. The trim removed 2 bases at V and 3 bases at J, leaving 3 bases unmatched. Looked up from germline, CDR1 is SGHTA and CDR2 is FQGNSA. This CDR3 is built from 15 residues. CDR3 sequence (DNA): TGTGCCAGCAGCTTAATGGCGGGGGGGACAGATACGCAGTATTTT. This codes for CASSLMAGGTDTQYF.

Points on this clone: Germline is not matched at one junction end, which may reflect a read error. The V and J genes are TRBV7-9 and TRBJ2-2; 7 positions match TRBD1. CDR1 SEHNR and CDR2 FQNEAQ come from the germline V gene (reference sequence). There are 16 residues in the CDR3. The CDR3 loop is CSSSPDQGVNTGELFF. The CDR3 DNA reads TGTTCCAGCAGCCCAGACCAGGGGGTGAACACCGGGGAGCTGTTTTTT.

CDR3 amino acids: CASSWRTGAQVETQYF. The CDR3 DNA sequence: TGTGCCAGCAGCTGGCGGACAGGGGCCCAAGTGGAGACCCAGTACTTC. The V gene is TRBV11-2, the J gene TRBJ2-5, with 9 bases that match TRBD1. Unmatched junction bases numbered 11, after V lost 4 bases and J lost 5 bases. Germline assignment: CDR1 SGHAT and CDR2 FQNNGV. CDR3 length: 16 residues.

This clone was detected only once. The chain joins TRBV10-3 to TRBJ2-5, with D perhaps matching TRBD1 (6 bases). The CDR3 length is 14 residues. V was shortened by 6 bases and J by 5 bases, with 16 bases between the two germline ends. Germline V gene data show CDR1 as ENHRY and CDR2 as SYGVKD. The CDR3 loop is CAISLQGKGETQYF. CDR3 DNA: TGTGCCATCAGCTTACAGGGAAAGGGCGAGACCCAGTACTTC.

The chain uses TRBV5-1 and TRBJ1-1, with D hard to call. This CDR3 has 17 amino acids. Trimming took off 0 bases at V and 4 bases at J, with 19 bases between the two ends. Germline CDR1 SGHRS, CDR2 YFSETQ. This chain's CDR3 is CASSLEPNPMFSTEAFF. CDR3 sequence (DNA): TGCGCCAGCAGCTTGGAACCAAATCCAATGTTTAGCACTGAAGCTTTCTTT.

The CDR3 loop reads CASSTPRLSYEQYF. The CDR3 coding sequence is TGTGCCAGTAGTACACCTCGACTCTCCTACGAGCAGTACTTC. The chain recombines TRBV19 with TRBJ2-7; D is unclear. Trimming took 4 bases from V and 0 from J, leaving 10 bases between them. In germline, CDR1 is LNHDA, CDR2 SQIVND (reference sequence). The CDR3 length is 14 residues.

The chain combines TRBV21-1 with TRBJ1-4; the table's D call, TRBD1, was not checked against the DNA. TRBV21-1 is a pseudogene segment. The CDR3 length is 15 residues. The CDR3 region is CASRDRGPTNEKLFF. CDR3 sequence (DNA): TGTGCCAGCAGAGACAGGGGTCCAACTAATGAAAAACTGTTTTTT.

In its sample, this clone was seen once. The same CDR3 is also encoded by other DNA sequences in this sample. The chain is built from TRBV21-1 and TRBJ1-6. TRBV21-1 is labeled a pseudogene. The CDR3 is 15 amino acids. This CDR3 is CASSKGRGPNSPLHF. The CDR3 DNA follows: TGTGCCAGCAGCAAAGGGCGCGGGCCGAATTCACCCCTCCACTTT.

The chain couples TRBV27 to TRBJ1-5, with D perhaps TRBD1 (6 bases). This CDR3 has 15 amino acids. Trimming pared 2 bases from V and 2 bases from J, leaving 10 bases between. Per the germline V gene, CDR1 is MNHEY and CDR2 is SMNVEV (reference sequence). CDR3 coding DNA: TGTGCCAGCAGTTTAGGGACATCTGGCAATCAGCCCCAGCATTTT. Translated: CASSLGTSGNQPQHF.

The V gene is TRBV6-6, the J gene TRBJ2-1; D unclear. V was shortened by 7 bases and J by 5 bases, with 9 bases between the two germline ends. Germline V CDR1 and CDR2: MNHNY, SVGAGI (reference sequence). The CDR3 totals 12 residues. CDR3 sequence reads: CASKNRNNEQFF. For the CDR3, the DNA is TGTGCCAGCAAAAACAGAAACAATGAGCAGTTCTTC.

The chain recombines TRBV6-6 with TRBJ1-2, with unresolved D. Trimming took 5 bases from V and 4 from J, leaving 8 bases between them. The CDR3 sequence is 12 residues long. The germline V gene has CDR1 MNHNY and CDR2 SVGAGI (reference sequence). CDR3 DNA: TGTGCCAGCAGTGACACGGCCTATGGCTACACCTTC. This encodes CASSDTAYGYTF.

The chain has TRBV5-1 and TRBJ2-1, with 8 bases fitting TRBD1. The CDR3 has 12 amino acids. CDR1 and CDR2 from the germline V gene are SGHRS and YFSETQ. V lost 4 bases to trimming and J lost 8 bases; unmatched junction nucleotides: 2. CDR3 nucleotides: TGCGCCAGCAGCCCGACAGGGGATGAGCAGTTCTTC. Encoded protein: CASSPTGDEQFF.

The chain carries TRBV5-1 and TRBJ1-2; D remains unclear. The V end was cut by 1 base, the J end by 8 bases, with 15 bases between. The length of the CDR3 is 14 residues. Per germline, CDR1 SGHRS and CDR2 YFSETQ. The chain's CDR3 is CASSLNLGAGGYTF. CDR3 in DNA: TGCGCCAGCAGCTTGAACTTGGGCGCGGGAGGCTACACCTTC.

This clone was seen only a few times. The rearrangement uses TRBV19 and TRBJ2-3; 7 nucleotides agree with TRBD1. Germline loops: CDR1 LNHDA, CDR2 SQIVND (reference sequence). This CDR3 is built from 16 residues. The junction had 12 bases not matched to a gene; V was cut back by 7 bases and J by 2 bases. DNA of the CDR3: TGTGCCAGTACCCCGGACAGGAAGATAAACACAGATACGCAGTATTTT. This encodes CASTPDRKINTDTQYF.

This chain links TRBV10-3 with TRBJ2-3; 7 nucleotides agree with TRBD1. J lost 1 base, V lost 3 bases, and 13 bases had no gene match. Per germline, CDR1 ENHRY and CDR2 SYGVKD. The length of the CDR3 is 18 residues. The CDR3 sequence is CAISDNLGRGGGTDTQYF. The CDR3 region has the DNA TGTGCCATCAGTGACAACCTAGGTAGAGGGGGCGGCACAGATACGCAGTATTTT.

V gene TRBV6-5 combines with J gene TRBJ1-5; 7 nucleotides agree with TRBD1. CDR3 size: 12 residues. CDR1 and CDR2 (germline): MNHEY, SVGAGI. With V trimmed by 6 bases and J by 6 bases, 2 bases remained unmatched. The CDR3 here is CASSSGGQPQHF. CDR3 nucleotide sequence: TGTGCCAGCAGCTCAGGGGGTCAGCCCCAGCATTTT.

The chain has TRBV11-2 and TRBJ2-7; 8 bases match TRBD2. V dropped 4 bases and J dropped 0; count of bases not matched to a gene: 5. This CDR3 comprises 15 residues. Per germline, CDR1 SGHAT and CDR2 FQNNGV. The CDR3 DNA sequence: TGTGCCAGCAGCTCGGGGGGGTCCCTCTCCTACGAGCAGTACTTC. It is translated as CASSSGGSLSYEQYF.

This chain connects TRBV19 to TRBJ2-5; 9 bases align to TRBD2. The V gene end was trimmed by 7 bases and the J gene end by 4 bases; junction bases not matched to a gene: 10. This CDR3 is built from 15 residues. Per germline, CDR1 LNHDA and CDR2 SQIVND (reference sequence). The CDR3 sequence: CASTKGRGGRETQYF. In DNA, the CDR3 is TGTGCCAGTACAAAGGGGCGGGGGGGCAGAGAGACCCAGTACTTC.